This T cell receptor (beta chain) came from a study of T-cell reconstitution after alpha-beta-depleted transplantation in children (dated by TCRdb to about 2016). The study in broad terms: Using TCR repertoire profiling, the study followed T-cell immune reconstitution in a quantitative way in children after TCRalphabeta/CD19-depleted allogeneic hematopoietic cell transplantation. Study-wide findings and limitations: In some patients, the high TCRbeta diversity seen at day 60 was put down to recipient T cells and intrathymic progenitors that had survived conditioning. The apparently early recovery of alphabetaT-cell counts about two months after transplant reportedly depended on only several hundred rapidly expanded clones that came from non-depleted graft cells. Hyperexpanded clone frequencies declined over subsequent months; after one year, T-cell counts and TCRbeta diversity were mostly attributed to newly produced T cells.

V was cut back by 4 bases and J by 0 bases, leaving a gap of 15 bases between them. The germline V gene sets CDR1 to MDHEN and CDR2 to SYDVKM. From the cysteine through the phenylalanine, the CDR3 covers 16 amino acids. The read is trimmed to its CDR3 DNA, 48 bases read in frame from base 1. The sample's time point label, in plain terms: day 60 (about 2 months) after transplantation. Taken with the paper, the label for treatment or condition translates to: allogeneic hematopoietic cell transplantation with graft depleted of TCRalphabeta T cells and CD19 B cells. The children who served as transplant recipients had been given grafts of TCRalphabeta/CD19-depleted allogeneic hematopoietic cells. Libraries were prepared through PCR. The sequencing machine was an Illumina HiSeq 2500. TCR libraries were prepared with molecular barcoding, using unique molecular identifiers to normalize TCRbeta repertoire quantification. The public sequencing data were trimmed at Q25 with fastp and processed into clonotypes with MiXCR by TCRdb, which kept only in-frame beta chains. Rows are unified per CDR3 protein, each entry keeping the most common DNA and genes. The sample data list 97,000 or so distinct CDR3 sequences, and around 5.9% of these were observed just once. Together, the top ten hold 6% to 7% of the sample.

About this clonotype: The antigen this receptor binds is unknown. It has no much larger one-base neighbor in the sample; base qualities were not kept.

The chain was built from TRBV28 and TRBJ1-1, with a tentative D gene TRBD1 over 5 matching bases. This receptor was obtained from a female patient aged 2 to 10 who had a stem cell transplant for Fanconi anemia, so the T cells may come from the graft donor. The source was PBMCs, mostly from graft donor cells, collected 60 days after TCRalphabeta/CD19-depleted stem cell transplant. At the DNA level, the sequence is TGTGCCAGCAGTTCCAGGCCAGGGTTCATGAACACTGAAGCTTTCTTT. It encodes CASSSRPGFMNTEAFF.